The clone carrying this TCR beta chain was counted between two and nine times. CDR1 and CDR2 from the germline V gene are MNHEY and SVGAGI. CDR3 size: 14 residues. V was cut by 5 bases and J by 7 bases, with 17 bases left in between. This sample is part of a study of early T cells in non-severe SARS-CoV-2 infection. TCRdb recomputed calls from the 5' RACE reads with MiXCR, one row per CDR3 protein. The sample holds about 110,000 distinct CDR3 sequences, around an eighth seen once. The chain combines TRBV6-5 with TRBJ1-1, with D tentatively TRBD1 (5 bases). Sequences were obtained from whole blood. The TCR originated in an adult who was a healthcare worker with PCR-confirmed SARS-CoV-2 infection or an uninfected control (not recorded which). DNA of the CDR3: TGTGCCAGCAGTACCACGCTCGGGGGGGGTGAAGCTTTCTTT. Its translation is CASSTTLGGGEAFF.